A single T cell receptor beta chain is shown here with its context. Its antigen is not known. Clones were read by immunoSEQ multiplex PCR, and TCRdb kept only the in-frame ones, dropping some. Found here are 95,000 to 110,000 clones, roughly 87% of them singletons; the top ten hold about 5%. The data are from a study of T cell responses to AZD1222 COVID-19 vaccine. Regarding the study as a whole: A reported finding is that nearly half of spike-specific TCRs target unmutated variant regions. Dominant at 160-218 and 743-854, vaccine-associated CD4 TCRs also spanned spike. Two doses of AZD1222 preceded a rise in Spike-specific TCR breadth and depth.

This CDR3 is 17 amino acids long. Trimming took 5 bases from V and 2 from J; bases not matched to a gene: 14. The germline gives CDR1 MGHRA, CDR2 YSYEKL. The sequencing here drew on peripheral blood, taken 28 days after the second AZD1222 dose. This chain links TRBV4-1 with TRBJ2-7; 8 bases line up with TRBD2. This TCR derives from an adult who received the AZD1222 COVID-19 vaccine. CDR3 loop: CASSESGGPFSTYEQYF. DNA for the CDR3: TGCGCCAGCAGCGAGTCGGGGGGGCCTTTTTCCACCTACGAGCAGTACTTC.